What follows describes a single T cell receptor (beta chain). Its antigen remains unidentified. This record comes from a study of blood T cells in healthy people across ages. Whole-study findings and limits: Calculation of diversity from one million T cells yielded estimates considered to be underestimates.

The CDR3 totals 16 residues. Germline V CDR1 and CDR2: MNHNY, SVGAGI (reference sequence). The V and J ends lost 0 bases and 5 bases respectively, with 14 bases between them. Combining a sample-barcoded 5' primer with a J-beta primer mix, a second PCR ran for about 7 to 11 cycles. MiXCR was run by TCRdb on the 5' RACE reads, yielding one entry per CDR3 protein. The profile shows 1.5 million to 2 million distinct CDR3 sequences, around half of them singletons. Sequenced input: blood. The chain carries TRBV6-6 and TRBJ2-1; D is possibly TRBD2 (6 bases). The origin of this receptor is a middle-aged woman in good health. The CDR3 nucleotides read TGTGCCAGCAGTTACTCGGGGACTCTAGCGAACAATGAGCAGTTCTTC. Translating gives CASSYSGTLANNEQFF.